This TCR beta chain was recorded in a study of shared clonotypes between healthy human individuals. The CDR3 is made up of 15 amino acids. Trimming took off 4 bases at V and 0 bases at J, with 12 bases between the two ends. Germline values: CDR1 MDHEN, CDR2 SYDVKM. Sequenced by immunoSEQ multiplex PCR; TCRdb stores in-frame clones only, minus some. The sample lists 600,000 to 750,000 clones; about 92% were seen once. The receptor's source is a man between 18 and 35 years old in good health. Some clones in this sample may be carry-over from other donors' samples. Sequencing was performed on memory CD8+ T cells from PBMCs. The subset was: CD45RO+ cells pooled with CCR7-negative TemRA cells. This chain connects TRBV28 to TRBJ1-1; D is ambiguous. The DNA of the CDR3 is TGTGCCAGCAGTTACTTCGGGCAGCTGAACACTGAAGCTTTCTTT. This gives the protein CASSYFGQLNTEAFF.